This T cell receptor beta chain emerged from a study of post-analysis software for immune sequencing data. Study in general: The disease courses covered relapsing-remitting, secondary progressive and progressive-relapsing multiple sclerosis. Findings and limits, study-wide: Patients showed TRBV5-6, TRBV5-1 and TRBV20-1 among several TRBV segments more frequent than in controls.

Unique molecular identifiers were carried by the TCR beta cDNA libraries. TCRdb re-derived calls from the PCR reads in MiXCR, one entry per CDR3 protein. This table has fewer than 700,000 distinct CDR3 sequences, around 47% appearing once. For this clonotype: Its antigen is currently unknown.

Trimming cost V 0 bases and J 5 bases, with 17 bases left between them. Germline CDR1 and CDR2: DFQATT and SNEGSKA (reference sequence). The CDR3 runs to 16 residues. The TCR comes from a girl between 5 and 17 years old with multiple sclerosis. Sequencing used blood. This rearrangement joins TRBV20-1 to TRBJ2-1, with unresolved D. CDR3 coding DNA: TGCAGTGCTAGAGATCCAAGGGCGATCCATAACAATGAGCAGTTCTTC. Residues: CSARDPRAIHNNEQFF.